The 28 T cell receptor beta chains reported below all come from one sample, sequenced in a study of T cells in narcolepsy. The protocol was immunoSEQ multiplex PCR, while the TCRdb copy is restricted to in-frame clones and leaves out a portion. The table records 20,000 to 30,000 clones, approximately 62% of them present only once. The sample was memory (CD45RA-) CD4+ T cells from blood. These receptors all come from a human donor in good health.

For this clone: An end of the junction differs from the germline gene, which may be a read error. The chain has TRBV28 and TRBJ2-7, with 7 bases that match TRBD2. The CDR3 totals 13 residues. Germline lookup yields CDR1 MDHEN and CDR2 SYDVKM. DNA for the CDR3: TGTGCCAGCAGTGAACCCCGCAGGGAAGGGAGGGCTTTC. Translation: CASSEPRREGRAF.

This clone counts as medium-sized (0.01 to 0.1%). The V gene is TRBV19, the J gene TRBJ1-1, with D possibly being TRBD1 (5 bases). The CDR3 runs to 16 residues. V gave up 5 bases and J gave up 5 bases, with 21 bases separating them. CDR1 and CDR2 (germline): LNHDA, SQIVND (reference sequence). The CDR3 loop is CASSGGSAGEMTEAFF. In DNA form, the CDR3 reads TGTGCCAGTAGTGGGGGATCGGCGGGGGAGATGACTGAAGCTTTCTTT. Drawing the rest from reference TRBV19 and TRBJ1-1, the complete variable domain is DGGITQSPKYLFRKEGQNVTLSCEQNLNHDAMYWYRQDPGQGLRLIYYSQIVNDFQKGDIAEGYSVSREKKESFPLTVTSAQKNPTAFYLCASSGGSAGEMTEAFFGQGTRLTVV.

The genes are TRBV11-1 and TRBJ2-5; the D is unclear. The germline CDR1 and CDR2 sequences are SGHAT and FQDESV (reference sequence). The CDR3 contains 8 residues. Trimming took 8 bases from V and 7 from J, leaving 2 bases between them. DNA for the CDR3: TGTGCCAGCCGGACCCAGTACTTC. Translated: CASRTQYF.

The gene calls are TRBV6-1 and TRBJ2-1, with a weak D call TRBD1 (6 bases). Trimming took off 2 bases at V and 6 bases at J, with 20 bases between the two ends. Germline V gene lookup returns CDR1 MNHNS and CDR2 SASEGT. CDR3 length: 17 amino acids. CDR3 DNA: TGTGCCAGCAGTGAAACCTGGGGGCAGGGAATAGGCAATGAGCAGTTCTTC. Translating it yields CASSETWGQGIGNEQFF.

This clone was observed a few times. CDR3 sequence (DNA): TGTGCCAGCAGTGCTAATAATTCACCCCTCCACTTT. This gives the protein CASSANNSPLHF. This chain links TRBV2 with TRBJ1-6, with D unresolved. The germline V gene has CDR1 SNHLY and CDR2 FYNNEI. The CDR3 totals 12 residues. Trimming stripped 4 bases from V and 5 bases from J, with 3 bases between.

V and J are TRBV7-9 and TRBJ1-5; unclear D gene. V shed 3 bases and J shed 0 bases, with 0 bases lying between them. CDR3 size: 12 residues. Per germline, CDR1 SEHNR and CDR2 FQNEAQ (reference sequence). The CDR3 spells CASSFSNQPQHF. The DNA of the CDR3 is TGTGCCAGCAGCTTTAGCAATCAGCCCCAGCATTTT. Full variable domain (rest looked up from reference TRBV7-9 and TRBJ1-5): DTGVSQNPRHKITKRGQNVTFRCDPISEHNRLYWYRQTLGQGPEFLTYFQNEAQLEKSRLLSDRFSAERPKGSFSTLEIQRTEQGDSAMYLCASSFSNQPQHFGDGTRLSIL.

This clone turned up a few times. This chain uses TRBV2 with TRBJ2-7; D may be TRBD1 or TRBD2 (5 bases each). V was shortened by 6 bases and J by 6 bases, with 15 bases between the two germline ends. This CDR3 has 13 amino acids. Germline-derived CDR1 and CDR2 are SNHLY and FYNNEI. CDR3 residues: CASSAAERGEQYF. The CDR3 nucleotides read TGTGCCAGCAGCGCAGCGGAGAGGGGCGAGCAGTACTTC. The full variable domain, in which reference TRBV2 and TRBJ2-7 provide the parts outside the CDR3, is EPEVTQTPSHQVTQMGQEVILRCVPISNHLYFYWYRQILGQKVEFLVSFYNNEISEKSEIFDDQFSVERPDGSNFTLKIRSTKLEDSAMYFCASSAAERGEQYFGPGTRLTVT.

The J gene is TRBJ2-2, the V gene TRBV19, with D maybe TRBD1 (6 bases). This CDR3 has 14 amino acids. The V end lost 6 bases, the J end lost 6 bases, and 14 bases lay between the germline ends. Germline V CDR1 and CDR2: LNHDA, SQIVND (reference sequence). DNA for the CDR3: TGTGCCAGTAGCCCTGGAACAGGGCCCGGGGAGCTGTTTTTT. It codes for CASSPGTGPGELFF.

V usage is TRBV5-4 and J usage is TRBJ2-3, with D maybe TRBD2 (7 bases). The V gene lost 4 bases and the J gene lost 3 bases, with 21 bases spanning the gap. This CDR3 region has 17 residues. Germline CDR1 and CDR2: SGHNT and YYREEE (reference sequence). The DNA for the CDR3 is TGTGCCAGCAGCCGGGGGGACTCGGGGGCGAGGACAGATACGCAGTATTTT. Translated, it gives CASSRGDSGARTDTQYF. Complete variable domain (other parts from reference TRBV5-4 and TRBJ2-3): ETGVTQSPTHLIKTRGQQVTLRCSSQSGHNTVSWYQQALGQGPQFIFQYYREEENGRGNFPPRFSGLQFPNYSSELNVNALELDDSALYLCASSRGDSGARTDTQYFGPGTRLTVL.

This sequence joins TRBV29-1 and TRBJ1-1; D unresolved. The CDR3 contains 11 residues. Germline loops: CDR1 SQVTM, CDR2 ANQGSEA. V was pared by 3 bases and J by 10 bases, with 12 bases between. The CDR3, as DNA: TGCAGCGTTGAGGGGTCAACCGGAGCTTTCTTT. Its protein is CSVEGSTGAFF.

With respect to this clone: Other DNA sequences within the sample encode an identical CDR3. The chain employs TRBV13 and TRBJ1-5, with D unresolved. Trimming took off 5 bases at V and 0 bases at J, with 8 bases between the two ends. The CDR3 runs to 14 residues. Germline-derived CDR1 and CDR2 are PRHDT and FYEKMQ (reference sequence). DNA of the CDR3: TGTGCCAGCAGCGGATCAGGTAGCAATCAGCCCCAGCATTTT. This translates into CASSGSGSNQPQHF.

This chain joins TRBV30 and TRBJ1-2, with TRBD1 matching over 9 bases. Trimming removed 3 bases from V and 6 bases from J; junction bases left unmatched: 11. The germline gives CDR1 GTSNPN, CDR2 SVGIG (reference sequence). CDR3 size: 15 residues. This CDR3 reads CAWRKPGQGQDGYTF. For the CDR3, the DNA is TGTGCCTGGAGAAAACCGGGACAGGGCCAAGATGGCTACACCTTC.

CDR3 loop: CASAQFSGNTIYF. DNA of the CDR3: TGCGCCAGCGCCCAGTTCTCTGGAAACACCATATATTTT. The V and J genes are TRBV10-2 and TRBJ1-3, with no clear D. In germline, CDR1 is WSHSY, CDR2 SAAADI. The V end was cut by 8 bases, the J end by 0 bases, with 8 bases between. The CDR3 is 13 amino acids.

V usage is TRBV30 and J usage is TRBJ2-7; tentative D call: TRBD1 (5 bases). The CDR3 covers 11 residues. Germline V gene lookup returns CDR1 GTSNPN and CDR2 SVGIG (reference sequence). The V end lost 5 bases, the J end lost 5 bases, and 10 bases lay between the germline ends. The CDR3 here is CAWAIRDEQYF. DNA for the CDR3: TGTGCCTGGGCTATCAGGGACGAGCAGTACTTC.

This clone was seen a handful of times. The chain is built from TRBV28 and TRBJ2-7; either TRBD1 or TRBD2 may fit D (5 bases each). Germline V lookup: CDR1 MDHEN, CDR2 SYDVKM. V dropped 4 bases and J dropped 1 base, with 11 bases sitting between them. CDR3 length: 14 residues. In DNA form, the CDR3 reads TGTGCCAGCAGTTCGCCGGGACGGTCCTACGAGCAGTACTTC. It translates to CASSSPGRSYEQYF.

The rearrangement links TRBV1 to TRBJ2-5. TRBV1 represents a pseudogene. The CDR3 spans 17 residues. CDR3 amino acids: CTSSQGRQGPQEETQYF. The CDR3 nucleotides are TGCACCAGCAGCCAAGGCCGCCAGGGACCCCAAGAAGAGACCCAGTACTTC.

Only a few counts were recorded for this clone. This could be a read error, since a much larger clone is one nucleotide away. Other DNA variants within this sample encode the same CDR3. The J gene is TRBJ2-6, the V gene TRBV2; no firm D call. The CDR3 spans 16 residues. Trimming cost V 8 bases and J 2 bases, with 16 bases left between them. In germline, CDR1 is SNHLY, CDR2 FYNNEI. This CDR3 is CASRPGGSAGANVLTF. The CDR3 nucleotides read TGTGCCAGCCGCCCGGGTGGAAGCGCTGGGGCCAACGTCCTGACTTTC.

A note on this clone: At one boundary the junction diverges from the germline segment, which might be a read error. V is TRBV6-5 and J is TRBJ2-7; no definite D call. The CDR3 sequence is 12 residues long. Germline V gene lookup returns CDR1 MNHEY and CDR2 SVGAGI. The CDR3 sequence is CASGGDGPTETF. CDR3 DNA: TGTGCCAGCGGCGGCGATGGACCTACCGAAACCTTC.

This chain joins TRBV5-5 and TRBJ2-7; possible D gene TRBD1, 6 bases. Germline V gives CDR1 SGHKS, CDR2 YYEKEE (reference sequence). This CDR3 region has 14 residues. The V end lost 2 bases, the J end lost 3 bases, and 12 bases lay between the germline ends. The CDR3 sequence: CASSFNRVSYEQYF. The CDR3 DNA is TGTGCCAGCAGCTTCAACAGGGTGAGCTACGAGCAGTACTTC.

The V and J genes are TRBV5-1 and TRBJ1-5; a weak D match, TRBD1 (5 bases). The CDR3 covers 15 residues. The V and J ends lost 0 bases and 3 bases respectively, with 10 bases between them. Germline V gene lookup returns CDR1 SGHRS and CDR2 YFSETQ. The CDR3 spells CASSLEGRVNQPQHF. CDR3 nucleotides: TGCGCCAGCAGCTTGGAGGGGAGGGTCAATCAGCCCCAGCATTTT.

The DNA for the CDR3 is TGCGCCAGCAGCTGGAGCGGAGGGGTCCCAGATACGCAGTATTTT. It codes for CASSWSGGVPDTQYF. J is TRBJ2-3 and V is TRBV5-1; D is perhaps TRBD2 (6 bases). CDR3 size: 15 residues. Germline CDR1 reads SGHRS; CDR2 reads YFSETQ. Trimming cost V 3 bases and J 4 bases, with 15 bases left between them.

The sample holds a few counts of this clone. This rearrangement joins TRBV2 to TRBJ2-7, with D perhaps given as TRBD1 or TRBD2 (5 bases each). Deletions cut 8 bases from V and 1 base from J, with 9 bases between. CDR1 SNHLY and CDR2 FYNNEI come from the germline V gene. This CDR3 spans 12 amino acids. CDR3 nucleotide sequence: TGTGCCAGCGGGACGACTTCCTACGAGCAGTACTTC. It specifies CASGTTSYEQYF.

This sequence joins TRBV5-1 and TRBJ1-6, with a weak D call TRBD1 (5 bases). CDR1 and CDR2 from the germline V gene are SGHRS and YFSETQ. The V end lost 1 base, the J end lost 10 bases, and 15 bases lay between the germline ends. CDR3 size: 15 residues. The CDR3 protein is CASSLSGTLDSPLHF. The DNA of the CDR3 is TGCGCCAGCAGCTTGTCCGGGACTCTCGACTCACCCCTCCACTTT.

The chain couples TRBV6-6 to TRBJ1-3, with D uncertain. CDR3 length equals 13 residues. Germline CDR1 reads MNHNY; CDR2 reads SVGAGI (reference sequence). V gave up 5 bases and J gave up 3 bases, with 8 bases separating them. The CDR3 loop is CASSARGGNTIYF. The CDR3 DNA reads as TGTGCCAGCAGTGCCCGGGGTGGAAACACCATATATTTT.

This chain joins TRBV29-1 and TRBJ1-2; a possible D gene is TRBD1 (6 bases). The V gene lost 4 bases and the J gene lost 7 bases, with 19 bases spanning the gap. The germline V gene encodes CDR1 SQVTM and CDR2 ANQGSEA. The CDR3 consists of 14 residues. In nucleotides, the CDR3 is TGCAGCGTTGGCGGGGGCAGGTTGATTGGTGGCTACACCTTC. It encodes CSVGGGRLIGGYTF. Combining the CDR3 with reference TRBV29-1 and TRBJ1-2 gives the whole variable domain SAVISQKPSRDICQRGTSLTIQCQVDSQVTMMFWYRQQPGQSLTLIATANQGSEATYESGFVIDKFPISRPNLTFSTLTVSNMSPEDSSIYLCSVGGGRLIGGYTFGSGTRLTVV.

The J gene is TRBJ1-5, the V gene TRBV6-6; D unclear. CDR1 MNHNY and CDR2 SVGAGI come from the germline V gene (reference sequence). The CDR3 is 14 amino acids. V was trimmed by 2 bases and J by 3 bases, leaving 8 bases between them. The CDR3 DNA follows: TGTGCCAGCAGTTACCAGGCTCCCAATCAGCCCCAGCATTTT. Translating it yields CASSYQAPNQPQHF.

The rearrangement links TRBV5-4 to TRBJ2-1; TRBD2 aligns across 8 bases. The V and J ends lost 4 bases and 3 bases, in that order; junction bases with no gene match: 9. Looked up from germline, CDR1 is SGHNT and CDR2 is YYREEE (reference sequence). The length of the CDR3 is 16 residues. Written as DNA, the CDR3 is TGTGCCAGCAGCCCTGGGACTAGTTTAGTCTACAATGAGCAGTTCTTC. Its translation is CASSPGTSLVYNEQFF.

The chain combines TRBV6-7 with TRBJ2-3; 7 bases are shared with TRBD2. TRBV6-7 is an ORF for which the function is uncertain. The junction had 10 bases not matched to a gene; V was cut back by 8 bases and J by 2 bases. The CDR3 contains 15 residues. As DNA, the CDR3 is TGTGCCAGCGTCCCGGGAGGTAAATCCACAGATACGCAGTATTTT. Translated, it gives CASVPGGKSTDTQYF.